Ten or more counts support the clone carrying this T cell receptor beta chain. RNA transcripts provided the source from which TCR beta CDR3 regions were amplified. HTBI primers were the set used in a first-round RT-PCR of the TCR CDR3. TCRdb recomputed calls from the multiplex PCR reads with MiXCR, one row per CDR3 protein. The repertoire includes some 550,000 distinct CDR3 sequences, around 20% of them detected once, and 26% sits in the top ten. This sample was taken from a study of T cells in Graves' hyperthyroidism and ophthalmopathy. Germline V gene sequence: CDR1 MNHEY, CDR2 SMNVEV (reference sequence). This CDR3 spans 11 amino acids. The V gene lost 6 bases and the J gene lost 6 bases, with 9 bases spanning the gap.

The source of this sequence is a man between 18 and 29 years old with Graves' hyperthyroidism. Material: blood. The gene calls are TRBV27 and TRBJ2-7; D not resolved. The CDR3 coding sequence is TGTGCCAGCAGCTCTTGGGGCGAGCAGTACTTC. Translation: CASSSWGEQYF.